This is a list of T cell receptor beta chains from one sample in a study of blood T cell repertoires in COVID-19. Assay: immunoSEQ multiplex PCR; the TCRdb copy retains only in-frame clones and omits some. The top ten clones hold roughly 6.3% of a sample with about 280,000 clones, around 88% of them seen once. The material sequenced was PBMCs or T cells enriched from blood (not recorded which). All receptors come from a woman aged 40 to 50 who had recovered from COVID-19. Both conserved end residues are part of each CDR3. The D gene is left open where the match is weak. A clone size is listed for some rows: how often the clone was seen (once, few, many), or a class if it is expanded.

clone size	D gene	V gene	J gene	CDR3 DNA	CDR3 protein
.	TRBD2	TRBV7-2	TRBJ2-5	TGTGCCAGCAGCTTATCGCGGGGGTTAGGATCGGAGACCCAGTACTTC	CASSLSRGLGSETQYF
.	.	TRBV7-2	TRBJ2-1	TGTGCCAGCAGCTTAGCGTCCAGACAAATCTTAACCTACAATGAGCAGTTCTTC	CASSLASRQILTYNEQFF
.	.	TRBV25-1	TRBJ2-5	TGTGCCAGCAGGGGGGACACCCAAGAGACCCAGTACTTC	CASRGDTQETQYF
.	.	TRBV19	TRBJ2-6	TGTGCCAGTACCAACCACGGCTCTGGGGCCAACGTCCTGACTTTC	CASTNHGSGANVLTF
.	.	TRBV18	TRBJ1-2	TGTGCCAGCTCACCGAGGCAGGGTGGAGACTATGGCTACACCTTC	CASSPRQGGDYGYTF
.	TRBD1	TRBV28	TRBJ2-7	TGTGCCAGCAGACCGACGGGACAGAAATACGAGCAGTACTTC	CASRPTGQKYEQYF
.	TRBD1	TRBV18	TRBJ1-3	TGTGCCAGCTCACCGATGACAGGGACCGGAAACACCATATATTTT	CASSPMTGTGNTIYF
.	.	TRBV7-2	TRBJ1-4	TGTGCCAGCAGCTTGAGAGAGGCCGAAAAACTGTTTTTT	CASSLREAEKLFF
once	TRBD2	TRBV5-4	TRBJ2-1	TGTGCCAGCAGATTGAACGGGGGGACGGGACACAATGAGCAGTTCTTC	CASRLNGGTGHNEQFF
few	.	TRBV6-5	TRBJ2-7	TGTGCCAGCAGGGGCAGCTGGAAAGAGCAGTACTTC	CASRGSWKEQYF
.	TRBD2	TRBV7-2	TRBJ2-3	TGTGCCAGCAGCTCCCGCCTTAGCGGGCTACGCACAGATACGCAGTATTTT	CASSSRLSGLRTDTQYF
once	TRBD2	TRBV5-1	TRBJ2-7	TGCGCCAGCAGCCCCTTAGGCGGGAGCTCGTACGAGCAGTACTTC	CASSPLGGSSYEQYF
.	.	TRBV6-2/TRBV6-3	TRBJ2-5	TGTGCCAGCAGTTGGGCAGGGCGGGAGACCCAGTACTTC	CASSWAGRETQYF
.	TRBD2	TRBV15	TRBJ2-1	TGTGCCACCAGCCCACGGACTAGCGGGAGGGCCATACCCTCCTACAATGAGCAGTTCTTC	CATSPRTSGRAIPSYNEQFF
once	.	TRBV6-1	TRBJ2-7	TGTGCCAGCAGTGAAGCAGGGCAGGGCTACGAGCAGTACTTC	CASSEAGQGYEQYF
.	TRBD2	TRBV28	TRBJ2-5	TGTGCCAGCAGTCCGAAACTAGCGGGAGTAGAGACCCAGTACTTC	CASSPKLAGVETQYF
.	.	TRBV4-3	TRBJ2-1	TGCGCCAGCAGCCAAGATCGCGCACTAGGCGCACAGTTCTTC	CASSQDRALGAQFF
.	TRBD2	TRBV28	TRBJ2-5	TGTGCCAGCAGTTCCCAAGGCCAAACAGCGGGAGGAGAGACCCAGTACTTC	CASSSQGQTAGGETQYF
.	.	TRBV2	TRBJ1-6	TGTGCCAGCTTGGGGGGGTATAATTCACCCCTCCACTTT	CASLGGYNSPLHF
.	TRBD1	TRBV11-2	TRBJ1-6	TGTGCCAGCAGCCCAGAAGTGGGACAGGGGGCTGTATCACCCCTCCACTTT	CASSPEVGQGAVSPLHF
.	TRBD1	TRBV11-2	TRBJ1-4	TGTGCCAGCAGCTTCTCTAGGGGGCGCGCTGAAAAACTGTTTTTT	CASSFSRGRAEKLFF
.	TRBD2	TRBV5-4	TRBJ2-1	TGTGCCAGCAGCCTACTTAGCGGGACCGAAAGCTACAATGAGCAGTTCTTC	CASSLLSGTESYNEQFF